These 31 T cell receptor beta chains share one sample of origin, sequenced in a study of monozygotic twins with inflammatory bowel disease. TCRdb reprocessed the 5' RACE reads, keeping one entry per CDR3 protein, no DNA. This table holds 120,000 to 150,000 distinct CDR3 sequences. Sequences were obtained from blood. The origin of the receptors is a human donor with ulcerative colitis or Crohn's disease, or a healthy co-twin of an affected twin (not recorded which).

The genes are TRBV5-4 and TRBJ2-5; TCRdb names TRBD2, which stays unverified in the absence of DNA. The CDR3 runs 15 residues. From germline, CDR1 is SGHNT and CDR2 YYREEE (reference sequence). The CDR3 is CASSSASTSRETQYF.

The chain recombines TRBV11-3 with TRBJ2-3; TCRdb's D gene call, TRBD1, goes unchecked for lack of DNA. Germline V CDR1 and CDR2: SGHNT, YENEEA. The CDR3 sequence is 16 residues long. Here the CDR3 reads CASSPMGGSEPDTQYF.

The chain carries TRBV14 and TRBJ2-3; TCRdb proposes TRBD1, but this gene call is untestable without DNA. The CDR3 runs 19 residues. The germline V gene has CDR1 SGHDN and CDR2 FVKESK. CDR3 amino acids: CASSQGQGAPGWVTDTQYF.

V usage is TRBV15 and J usage is TRBJ2-7. Germline CDR1 and CDR2: LNHNV and YYDKDF (reference sequence). This CDR3 comprises 13 residues. The CDR3 is CATSLEYVYEQYF.

V usage is TRBV20-1 and J usage is TRBJ1-3; TCRdb gives TRBD1 as the D gene, but with no DNA this cannot be confirmed. The germline gives CDR1 DFQATT, CDR2 SNEGSKA (reference sequence). CDR3 length: 19 amino acids. The CDR3 is CSASITGTGGLISGNTIYF.

V usage is TRBV7-2 and J usage is TRBJ1-2; TCRdb proposes TRBD1, but this gene call is untestable without DNA. The CDR3 loop spans 12 amino acids. Germline V CDR1 and CDR2: SGHTA, FQGNSA. CDR3 residues: CAYSSTGTGFTF.

The chain joins TRBV4-2 to TRBJ2-6; lacking DNA, the TRBD1 call made by TCRdb goes unchecked. This CDR3 is built from 18 residues. Germline loops: CDR1 LGHNA, CDR2 YNFKEQ. The CDR3: CASSQGDRFHSGANVLTF.

This chain joins TRBV27 and TRBJ2-1; the D gene TCRdb calls, TRBD1, cannot be checked with no DNA. The CDR3 runs to 14 residues. The germline V gene has CDR1 MNHEY and CDR2 SMNVEV (reference sequence). CDR3: CASSFLTGGNEQFF.

The chain employs TRBV10-3 and TRBJ2-1; the TCRdb D gene call, TRBD2, has no DNA to confirm it. Germline CDR1 and CDR2: ENHRY and SYGVKD. The CDR3 covers 16 residues. CDR3 sequence: CAISDPGTSGGIGQFF.

J is TRBJ1-5 and V is TRBV4-1. The germline V gene encodes CDR1 MGHRA and CDR2 YSYEKL. This CDR3 contains 15 residues. CDR3 residues: CASSPIGASNQPQHF.

The genes are TRBV5-1 and TRBJ1-6; as DNA is missing, the TRBD1 call by TCRdb cannot be tested. Per germline, CDR1 SGHRS and CDR2 YFSETQ. The CDR3 consists of 14 residues. CDR3 sequence: CASSTGGIKSPLHF.

The chain joins TRBV6-1 to TRBJ1-2. The CDR3 runs 15 residues. Germline CDR1 is MNHNS and CDR2 is SASEGT. The CDR3 here is CASSRTGYRGYGYTF.

V usage is TRBV12-3 or TRBV12-4 and J usage is TRBJ2-3; TCRdb picks TRBD1, but there is no DNA to check that call. This CDR3 is 16 amino acids long. CDR3 amino acids: CASSLPGGRSTDTQYF.

V is TRBV5-1 and J is TRBJ2-1. The CDR3 extends over 16 amino acids. Germline CDR1 SGHRS, CDR2 YFSETQ. This CDR3 reads CASSLIQGGSYNEQFF. Combining the CDR3 with reference TRBV5-1 and TRBJ2-1 gives the whole variable domain KAGVTQTPRYLIKTRGQQVTLSCSPISGHRSVSWYQQTPGQGLQFLFEYFSETQRNKGNFPGRFSGRQFSNSRSEMNVSTLELGDSALYLCASSLIQGGSYNEQFFGPGTRLTVL.

The chain recombines TRBV27 with TRBJ2-7. This CDR3 is 15 amino acids long. Germline lookup yields CDR1 MNHEY and CDR2 SMNVEV (reference sequence). The CDR3 sequence is CASSLSSAAPYEQYF.

The genes are TRBV5-4 and TRBJ2-7; with no DNA, the TCRdb D assignment of TRBD2 cannot be verified. This CDR3 region has 14 residues. CDR1 is SGHNT and CDR2 is YYREEE in the germline V gene (reference sequence). CDR3: CASSLDRGAGEQYF.

V usage is TRBV4-3 and J usage is TRBJ2-5; TCRdb indicates TRBD2, and absent DNA this call remains unverified. Germline V gene lookup returns CDR1 LGHNA and CDR2 YSLEER. There are 15 residues in the CDR3. CDR3 residues: CASSPLVGYQETQYF.

This CDR3 reads CASSQCVLGLAHSYEQYF. The chain has TRBV4-3 and TRBJ2-7; TCRdb names TRBD2, which stays unverified in the absence of DNA. Germline V lookup: CDR1 LGHNA, CDR2 YSLEER. The CDR3 length is 18 residues.

The chain joins TRBV7-2 to TRBJ2-1. Germline CDR1 is SGHTA and CDR2 is FQGNSA. The CDR3 runs 12 residues. The CDR3 loop reads CASSLPVSEQFF. Full variable domain (remainder filled in from reference TRBV7-2 and TRBJ2-1): GAGVSQSPSNKVTEKGKDVELRCDPISGHTALYWYRQSLGQGLEFLIYFQGNSAPDKSGLPSDRFSAERTGGSVSTLTIQRTQQEDSAVYLCASSLPVSEQFFGPGTRLTVL.

The rearrangement uses TRBV10-3 and TRBJ2-7; without DNA, the TCRdb call of TRBD1 cannot be checked. Germline V gene lookup returns CDR1 ENHRY and CDR2 SYGVKD. The CDR3 is 15 amino acids. CDR3 loop: CAISELHGGLGEQYF.

The V call is TRBV24-1, the J call TRBJ2-1; TCRdb's assignment of TRBD1 cannot be checked, as there is no DNA. The CDR3 is 14 amino acids. CDR1 and CDR2 from the germline V gene are KGHDR and SFDVKD. CDR3 residues: CATSEPGQDNEQFF.

CDR3 loop: CASSVRLQSGELFF. The chain couples TRBV9 to TRBJ2-2. Germline V gene sequence: CDR1 SGDLS, CDR2 YYNGEE. This CDR3 spans 14 amino acids.

The V call is TRBV7-2, the J call TRBJ2-4; with no DNA, the TCRdb D assignment of TRBD2 cannot be verified. The germline V gene encodes CDR1 SGHTA and CDR2 FQGNSA. The CDR3 has 14 residues. CDR3 residues: CASGRSGAQNIQYF.

The chain carries TRBV7-2 and TRBJ1-6; the TCRdb call, TRBD1, lacks DNA for checking. The CDR3 covers 17 residues. CDR1 and CDR2 (germline): SGHTA, FQGNSA. CDR3 sequence reads: CASSLQRTGTYNSPLHF.

The chain links TRBV10-3 to TRBJ2-1; TCRdb's D call of TRBD2 is untestable without DNA. Germline V gene lookup returns CDR1 ENHRY and CDR2 SYGVKD. The CDR3 consists of 15 residues. CDR3 region: CATSPDSSSYNEQFF.

The chain carries TRBV27 and TRBJ1-4; the TRBD1 assignment by TCRdb is unverifiable without DNA. CDR1 is MNHEY and CDR2 is SMNVEV in the germline V gene (reference sequence). CDR3 length: 14 residues. CDR3 sequence: CASRETGFNEKLFF.

This chain joins TRBV6-5 and TRBJ1-2. This CDR3 has 13 amino acids. The V gene's germline CDR1 is MNHEY and CDR2 SVGAGI. This chain's CDR3 is CASSLGSHYGYTF.

The chain employs TRBV20-1 and TRBJ2-7. The CDR3 consists of 14 residues. The germline gives CDR1 DFQATT, CDR2 SNEGSKA (reference sequence). The CDR3 sequence is CSARAGAASYEQYF.

The V gene is TRBV12-3 or TRBV12-4, the J gene TRBJ2-1; TCRdb's D call, TRBD2, is unchecked because there is no DNA. This CDR3 has 17 residues. The CDR3 spells CASSSLIGVPPYNEQFF.

The V gene is TRBV7-9, the J gene TRBJ2-7; TCRdb's D call of TRBD1 is untestable without DNA. Germline CDR1 reads SEHNR; CDR2 reads FQNEAQ (reference sequence). CDR3 size: 15 residues. CDR3 residues: CASSLAAGRAYEQYF.

The rearrangement links TRBV7-2 to TRBJ2-7; TCRdb designates TRBD1, a call that cannot be tested without DNA. Germline lookup yields CDR1 SGHTA and CDR2 FQGNSA. CDR3 length: 13 amino acids. CDR3 in amino acids: CASSEDRRYEQYF.